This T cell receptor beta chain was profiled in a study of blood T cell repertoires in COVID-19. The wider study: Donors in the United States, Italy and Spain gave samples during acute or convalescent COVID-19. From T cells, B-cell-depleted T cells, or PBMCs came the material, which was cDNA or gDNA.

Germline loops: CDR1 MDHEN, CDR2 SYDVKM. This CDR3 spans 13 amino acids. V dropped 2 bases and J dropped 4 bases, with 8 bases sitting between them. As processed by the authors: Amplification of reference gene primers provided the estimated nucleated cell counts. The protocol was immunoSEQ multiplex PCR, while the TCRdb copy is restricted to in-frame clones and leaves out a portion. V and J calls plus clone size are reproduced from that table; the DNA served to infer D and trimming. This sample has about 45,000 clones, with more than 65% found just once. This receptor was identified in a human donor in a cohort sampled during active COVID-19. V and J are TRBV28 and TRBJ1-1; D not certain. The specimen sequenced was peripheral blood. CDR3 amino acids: CASSLHGITEAFF. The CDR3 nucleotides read TGTGCCAGCAGTTTACACGGGATCACTGAAGCTTTCTTT.